The clone carrying this T cell receptor (beta chain) was counted only a few times. These data originate in a study of blood T cells in healthy people across ages. The overall study: Capturing about one barcoded beta molecule per two T cells was achieved by template switching.

The CDR3 totals 13 residues. Per germline, CDR1 LNHNV and CDR2 YYDKDF (reference sequence). The ends were cut back, 7 bases at V and 2 bases at J, with 10 bases in the middle. The authors ran a second PCR of 7 to 11 cycles using a sample-barcoded 5' primer and a J-beta primer mix. Each CDR3 protein is one row after TCRdb ran MiXCR on the 5' RACE reads. The sample carries 1.5 million to 2 million distinct CDR3 sequences, 28% recorded once. The chain is built from TRBV15 and TRBJ2-3, with D unresolved. Sequenced: blood. The clonotype originates from a woman aged 30 to 39 in good health. CDR3: CATKQAATDTQYF. The CDR3 coding sequence is TGTGCCACCAAGCAGGCGGCCACAGATACGCAGTATTTT.